Below, 18 T cell receptor beta chains from the same sample are listed, as sequenced in a study of tumor-infiltrating lymphocytes in primary liver carcinoma. Scientists recovered RNA and DNA together from about 20-30 mg of unsorted bulk tissue. The authors made TCR beta cDNA from about 500 ng total RNA with a constant-region primer. Three nested multiplex PCR rounds, a slightly modified ARM-PCR method, built the TCR beta libraries. The study ran its first two PCR rounds for 9 to 10 cycles each, using TRBV1-TRBV30 forward primers and a C-beta reverse primer. TCRdb analysed the multiplex PCR reads with MiXCR anew, one entry per CDR3 protein. Among 99,000 or so distinct CDR3 sequences, about 70% were seen once, and the ten largest hold over 9.5%. The sample consisted of liver tumor tissue from sampling region 5. Noted subset: tumor region T5, tumor centre. The receptors stem from an older woman with primary liver carcinoma and hepatitis B virus infection.

V is TRBV6-6 and J is TRBJ1-5, with TRBD1 matching 7 bases. This CDR3 spans 14 amino acids. J was trimmed by 5 bases and V by 5 bases; bases with no gene match: 6. Germline V lookup: CDR1 MNHNY, CDR2 SVGAGI (reference sequence). For the CDR3, the DNA is TGTGCCAGCAGTCGAGGACAGGTGGATCAGCCCCAGCATTTT. As protein: CASSRGQVDQPQHF.

Points on this clonotype: The CDR3 does not end in the conserved phenylalanine or tryptophan, so this is likely a read error. No DNA is shown, since the ends of the CDR3 on it are uncertain; the CDR3 is the one TCRdb lists. The V and J genes are TRBV11-2 and TRBJ2-1. With termini counted, the CDR3 has 17 amino acids. Germline loops: CDR1 SGHAT, CDR2 FQNNGV. CDR3 loop: CASSFTPLRSSYNGRFI.

This sequence joins TRBV29-1 and TRBJ2-7; D may be TRBD2 (5 bases). Germline CDR1 SQVTM, CDR2 ANQGSEA. The V gene lost 8 bases and the J gene lost 6 bases, with 14 bases spanning the gap. The CDR3 runs 11 residues. CDR3 nucleotides: TGCAGCATTTCACTAGTGGGCGAGCAGTACTTC. This translates into CSISLVGEQYF.

The J gene is TRBJ2-4, the V gene TRBV6-5, with 7 nucleotides matching TRBD1. The CDR3 runs 16 residues. The J segment lost 6 bases and the V segment lost 9 bases, leaving 17 bases of the junction unmatched. The germline V gene encodes CDR1 MNHEY and CDR2 SVGAGI. The chain's CDR3 is CASSHNRDRVPNIQYF. As DNA, the CDR3 is TGTGCCAGTAGCCATAACCGGGACAGAGTCCCAAACATTCAGTACTTC.

The sample holds a few counts of this clonotype. A much larger clone sits a single nucleotide away, making a read error possible. The chain couples TRBV6-1 to TRBJ2-5; no clear D. The CDR3 totals 13 residues. Germline V gene data show CDR1 as MNHNS and CDR2 as SASEGT. In DNA, the CDR3 is TGTGCCAGCAATGAACAGATCCAAGAGACCCAGTACTTC. Protein: CASNEQIQETQYF.

This chain links TRBV6-6 with TRBJ2-7; TRBD2 is a possible D gene (6 bases). Germline values: CDR1 MNHNY, CDR2 SVGAGI (reference sequence). This CDR3 is built from 14 residues. V lost 7 bases, J lost 6 bases, and 19 bases lay in between. The CDR3: CASINRAGRSEQYF. The CDR3 bases are TGTGCCAGCATCAACAGAGCGGGCAGGAGCGAGCAGTACTTC.

This clonotype was seen at least ten times. This chain joins TRBV29-1 and TRBJ2-1; 9 bases map to TRBD2. V lost 0 bases, J lost 5 bases, and 11 bases stayed unmatched. The CDR3 contains 17 residues. CDR1 is SQVTM and CDR2 is ANQGSEA in the germline V gene. In nucleotides, the CDR3 is TGCAGCGTTGAAGATCTTCTCCTTAGCGGGAGACACAATGAGCAGTTCTTC. Amino acid sequence: CSVEDLLLSGRHNEQFF.

On this clonotype itself: The junction differs from germline at one of its ends, possibly a read error. The chain joins TRBV11-3 to TRBJ2-7, with 9 bases lining up with TRBD1. This CDR3 has 14 residues. Germline loops: CDR1 SGHNT, CDR2 YENEEA. CDR3 in DNA: TGTGCCAGCAATCGGACAGGGGAGGGTTACGAACAGTACTTC. Translating it yields CASNRTGEGYEQYF.

The V and J genes are TRBV7-8 and TRBJ2-1; D might be TRBD1 (5 bases). V lost 6 bases to trimming and J lost 2 bases, with 14 bases between them. The V gene's germline CDR1 is SGHVS and CDR2 FQNEAQ. The CDR3 is 15 amino acids. CDR3 loop: CASSPRQRPYNEQFF. DNA for the CDR3: TGTGCCAGCAGTCCGCGACAGAGGCCCTACAATGAGCAGTTCTTC.

This clonotype has a single count. The chain uses TRBV11-3 and TRBJ2-1, with no clear D. The CDR3 is made up of 13 amino acids. Germline assignment: CDR1 SGHNT and CDR2 YENEEA. V was pared by 7 bases and J by 9 bases, with 16 bases between. The CDR3 spells CASNLDIVGEQFF. The DNA for the CDR3 is TGTGCCAGCAATTTAGATATCGTCGGTGAGCAGTTCTTC. Filled out from reference TRBV11-3 and TRBJ2-1, the complete variable domain reads EAGVVQSPRYKIIEKKQPVAFWCNPISGHNTLYWYLQNLGQGPELLIRYENEEAVDDSQLPKDRFSAERLKGVDSTLKIQPAELGDSAVYLCASNLDIVGEQFFGPGTRLTVL.

This clonotype appeared many times. The J gene is TRBJ2-1, the V gene TRBV6-6, with TRBD2 matching 8 bases. Germline V CDR1 and CDR2: MNHNY, SVGAGI (reference sequence). Losses at the gene ends were 7 bases for V and 6 bases for J; bases not matched to a gene: 11. The CDR3 extends over 15 amino acids. The CDR3 is CASTHSPGGRNEQFF. In DNA form, the CDR3 reads TGTGCCAGCACCCACAGCCCGGGGGGGCGCAATGAGCAGTTCTTC.

This clonotype was seen repeatedly, ten times or more. V usage is TRBV6-1 and J usage is TRBJ1-3; D is unresolved. V was shortened by 4 bases and J by 2 bases, with 9 bases between the two germline ends. The CDR3 covers 14 residues. CDR1 MNHNS and CDR2 SASEGT come from the germline V gene. CDR3 sequence: CASSGLTPGNTIYF. In DNA form, the CDR3 reads TGTGCCAGCAGTGGCCTCACGCCTGGAAACACCATATATTTT.

Details on this clonotype: A read error may explain this, as a much larger clone is one base away. V gene TRBV29-1 combines with J gene TRBJ2-7, with 7 bases fitting TRBD1. V lost 4 bases and J lost 1; bases outside the gene matches: 4. This CDR3 is built from 13 residues. CDR1 and CDR2 from the germline V gene are SQVTM and ANQGSEA. In nucleotides, the CDR3 is TGCAGCGTTGGAGACAGGGAGTCCTACGAGCAGTACTTC. Amino acid sequence: CSVGDRESYEQYF.

The chain joins TRBV14 to TRBJ1-1; D possibly corresponds to TRBD1 (5 bases). From germline, CDR1 is SGHDN and CDR2 FVKESK. The V gene lost 4 bases and the J gene lost 8 bases, with 14 bases spanning the gap. This CDR3 has 13 amino acids. The CDR3 is CASSLTAGPEAFF. Written as DNA, the CDR3 is TGTGCCAGCAGCCTTACCGCGGGGCCCGAAGCTTTCTTT.

In its sample, this clonotype was seen many times. The V and J genes are TRBV4-2 and TRBJ2-3; no clear D gene. CDR1 and CDR2 (germline): LGHNA, YNFKEQ. The CDR3 covers 15 residues. Trimming cost V 0 bases and J 2 bases, with 9 bases left between them. The CDR3 DNA reads as TGTGCCAGCAGCCAAGACCGGCTATCCACAGATACGCAGTATTTT. Its protein is CASSQDRLSTDTQYF.

The chain links TRBV6-4 to TRBJ1-2; 12 nucleotides agree with TRBD1. The CDR3 runs to 14 residues. The V gene's germline CDR1 is MRHNA and CDR2 SNTAGT. CDR3 nucleotides: TGTGTCAGTAGTGACGGGACAGGGGGCGAAGGCTACACCTTC. This gives the protein CVSSDGTGGEGYTF.

Concerning this clonotype itself: At one of its ends the junction is not consistent with the germline gene, which may arise from a read error. The rearrangement links TRBV9 to TRBJ2-7; TRBD1 is a possible D gene (5 bases). The CDR3 runs to 14 residues. Germline V CDR1 and CDR2: SGDLS, YYNGEE. CDR3 sequence reads: CANSPTTGTYEQYF. CDR3 nucleotides: TGTGCCAACAGCCCAACCACAGGAACCTACGAGCAGTACTTC.

Comment on this clonotype: At one boundary the junction diverges from the germline segment, which might be a read error. The chain recombines TRBV11-2 with TRBJ2-2, with D perhaps matching TRBD1 or TRBD2 (5 bases each). CDR1 and CDR2 from the germline V gene are SGHAT and FQNNGV. The CDR3 is 13 residues long. Written as DNA, the CDR3 is TGTGCCGGCAGCTTAGGGTCGACCGGGGACCTGTTTTTT. Amino acid sequence: CAGSLGSTGDLFF.